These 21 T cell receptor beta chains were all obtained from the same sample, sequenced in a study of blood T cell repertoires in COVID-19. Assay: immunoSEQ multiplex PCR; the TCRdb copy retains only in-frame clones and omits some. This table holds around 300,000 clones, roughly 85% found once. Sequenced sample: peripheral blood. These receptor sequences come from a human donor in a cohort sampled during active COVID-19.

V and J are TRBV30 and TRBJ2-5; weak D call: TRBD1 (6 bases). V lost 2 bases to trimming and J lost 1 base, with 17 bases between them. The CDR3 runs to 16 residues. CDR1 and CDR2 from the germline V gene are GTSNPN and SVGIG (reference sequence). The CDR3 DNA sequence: TGTGCCTGGAGTAGGGGAACACCAGGGGTCCAAGAGACCCAGTACTTC. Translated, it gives CAWSRGTPGVQETQYF. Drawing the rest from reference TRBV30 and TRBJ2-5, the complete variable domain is SQTIHQWPATLVQPVGSPLSLECTVEGTSNPNLYWYRQAAGRGLQLLFYSVGIGQISSEVPQNLSASRPQDRQFILSSKKLLLSDSGFYLCAWSRGTPGVQETQYFGPGTRLLVL.

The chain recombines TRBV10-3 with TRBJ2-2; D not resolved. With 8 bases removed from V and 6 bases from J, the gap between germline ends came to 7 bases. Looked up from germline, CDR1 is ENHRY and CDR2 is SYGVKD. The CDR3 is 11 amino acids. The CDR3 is CAIGVSGELFF. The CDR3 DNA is TGTGCCATCGGAGTCTCCGGGGAGCTGTTTTTT.

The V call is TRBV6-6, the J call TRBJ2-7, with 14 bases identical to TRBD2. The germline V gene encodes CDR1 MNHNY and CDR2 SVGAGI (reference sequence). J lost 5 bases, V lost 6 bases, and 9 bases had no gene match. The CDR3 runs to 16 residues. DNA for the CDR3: TGTGCCAGCAGGTGGACTAGCGGGAGGCTTTCCCACGAGCAGTACTTC. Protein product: CASRWTSGRLSHEQYF.

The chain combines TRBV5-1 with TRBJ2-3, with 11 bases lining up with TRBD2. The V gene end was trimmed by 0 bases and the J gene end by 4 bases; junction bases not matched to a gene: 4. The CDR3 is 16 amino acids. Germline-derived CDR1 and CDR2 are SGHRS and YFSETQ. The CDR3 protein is CASSLGSGRAADTQYF. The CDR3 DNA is TGCGCCAGCAGCTTGGGTAGCGGGAGGGCCGCAGATACGCAGTATTTT. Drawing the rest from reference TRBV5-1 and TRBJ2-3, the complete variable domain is KAGVTQTPRYLIKTRGQQVTLSCSPISGHRSVSWYQQTPGQGLQFLFEYFSETQRNKGNFPGRFSGRQFSNSRSEMNVSTLELGDSALYLCASSLGSGRAADTQYFGPGTRLTVL.

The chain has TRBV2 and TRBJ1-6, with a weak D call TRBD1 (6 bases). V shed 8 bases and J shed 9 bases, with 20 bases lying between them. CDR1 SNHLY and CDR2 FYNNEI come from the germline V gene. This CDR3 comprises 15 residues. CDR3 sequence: CASQKSGQKISPLHF. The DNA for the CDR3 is TGTGCCAGCCAAAAGTCTGGACAGAAGATTTCACCCCTCCACTTT.

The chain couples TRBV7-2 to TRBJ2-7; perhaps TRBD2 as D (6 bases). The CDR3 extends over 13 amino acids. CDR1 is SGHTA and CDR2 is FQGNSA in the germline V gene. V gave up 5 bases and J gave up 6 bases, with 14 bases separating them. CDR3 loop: CASSPRATSEQYF. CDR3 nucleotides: TGTGCCAGCAGCCCCCGCGCGACTAGCGAGCAGTACTTC.

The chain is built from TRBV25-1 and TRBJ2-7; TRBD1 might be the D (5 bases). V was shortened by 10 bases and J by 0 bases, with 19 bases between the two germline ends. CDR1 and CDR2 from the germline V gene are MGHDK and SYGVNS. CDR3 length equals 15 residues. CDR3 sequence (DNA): TGTGCCAACCCGAAAGAGACAGCCCGCTCCTACGAGCAGTACTTC. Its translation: CANPKETARSYEQYF.

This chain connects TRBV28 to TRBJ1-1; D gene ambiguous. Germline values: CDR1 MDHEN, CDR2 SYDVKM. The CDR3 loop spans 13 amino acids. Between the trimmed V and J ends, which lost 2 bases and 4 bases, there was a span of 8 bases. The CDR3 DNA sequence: TGTGCCAGCAGTTTACGTAGCGGCACTGAAGCTTTCTTT. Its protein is CASSLRSGTEAFF.

The CDR3 here is CASRDRNGVYEQYF. DNA of the CDR3: TGTGCCAGCAGAGACAGGAATGGAGTCTACGAGCAGTACTTC. V is TRBV6-5 and J is TRBJ2-7; a weak D match, TRBD1 (6 bases). Per the germline V gene, CDR1 is MNHEY and CDR2 is SVGAGI. The CDR3 consists of 14 residues. Trimming took 6 bases from V and 3 from J, leaving 15 bases between them.

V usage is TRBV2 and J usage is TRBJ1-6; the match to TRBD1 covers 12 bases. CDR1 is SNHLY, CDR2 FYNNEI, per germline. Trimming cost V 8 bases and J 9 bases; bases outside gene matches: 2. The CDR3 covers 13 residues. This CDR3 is CASGGQGASPLHF. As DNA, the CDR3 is TGTGCCAGCGGGGGACAGGGGGCTTCACCCCTCCACTTT.

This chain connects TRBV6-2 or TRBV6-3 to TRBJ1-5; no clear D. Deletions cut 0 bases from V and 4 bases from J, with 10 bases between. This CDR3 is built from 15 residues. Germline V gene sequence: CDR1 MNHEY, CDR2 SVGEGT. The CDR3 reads CASSYSKRENQPQHF. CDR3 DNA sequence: TGTGCCAGCAGTTACTCGAAAAGGGAGAATCAGCCCCAGCATTTT.

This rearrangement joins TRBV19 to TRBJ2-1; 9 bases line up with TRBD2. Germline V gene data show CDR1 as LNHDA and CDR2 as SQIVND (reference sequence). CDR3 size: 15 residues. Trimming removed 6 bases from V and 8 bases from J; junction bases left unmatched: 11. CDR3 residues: CASRGVAGARDEQFF. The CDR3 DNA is TGTGCCAGTAGGGGGGTAGCGGGAGCTCGGGATGAGCAGTTCTTC.

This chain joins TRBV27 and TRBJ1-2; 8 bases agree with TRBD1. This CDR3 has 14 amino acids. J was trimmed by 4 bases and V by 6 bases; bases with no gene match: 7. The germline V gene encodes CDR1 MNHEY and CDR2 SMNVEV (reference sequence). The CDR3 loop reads CASSQGQGVYGYTF. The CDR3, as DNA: TGTGCCAGCAGCCAAGGACAGGGCGTCTATGGCTACACCTTC.

As DNA, the CDR3 is TGCGCCAGCAGCCCCCTAGCGGTCAATGAGCAGTTCTTC. Protein product: CASSPLAVNEQFF. The gene calls are TRBV5-1 and TRBJ2-1; TRBD2 aligns across 7 bases. The V gene's germline CDR1 is SGHRS and CDR2 YFSETQ. The V and J ends lost 4 bases and 6 bases, in that order; junction bases with no gene match: 4. This CDR3 contains 13 residues.

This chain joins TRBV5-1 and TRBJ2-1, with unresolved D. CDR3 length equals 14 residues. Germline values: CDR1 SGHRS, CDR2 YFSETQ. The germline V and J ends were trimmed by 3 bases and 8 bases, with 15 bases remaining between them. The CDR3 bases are TGCGCCAGCAGCTCCTCCGGGTGGAAGGATGAGCAGTTCTTC. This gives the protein CASSSSGWKDEQFF.

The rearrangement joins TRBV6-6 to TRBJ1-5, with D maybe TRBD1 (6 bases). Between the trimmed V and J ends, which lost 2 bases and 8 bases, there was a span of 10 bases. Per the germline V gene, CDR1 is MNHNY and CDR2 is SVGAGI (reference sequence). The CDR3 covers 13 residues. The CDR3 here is CASSYTGTEPQHF. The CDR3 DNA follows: TGTGCCAGCAGTTACACAGGGACGGAGCCCCAGCATTTT.

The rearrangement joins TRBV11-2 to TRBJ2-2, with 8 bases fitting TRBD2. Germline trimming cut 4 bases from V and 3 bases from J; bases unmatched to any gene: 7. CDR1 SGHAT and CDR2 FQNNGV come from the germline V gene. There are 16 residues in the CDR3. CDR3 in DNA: TGTGCCAGCAGCTCCGGGGGGGGCGCCTACACCGGGGAGCTGTTTTTT. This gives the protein CASSSGGGAYTGELFF.

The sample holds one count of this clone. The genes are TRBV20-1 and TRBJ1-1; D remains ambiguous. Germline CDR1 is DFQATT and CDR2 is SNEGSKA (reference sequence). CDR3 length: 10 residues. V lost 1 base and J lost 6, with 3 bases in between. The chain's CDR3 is CSARASEAFF. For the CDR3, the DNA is TGCAGTGCTAGAGCCTCTGAAGCTTTCTTT.

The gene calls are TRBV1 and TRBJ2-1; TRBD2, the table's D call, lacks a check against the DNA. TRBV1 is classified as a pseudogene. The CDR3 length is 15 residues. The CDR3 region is CTSSHRPAGGNEQFF. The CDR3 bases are TGCACCAGCAGCCATCGTCCAGCGGGAGGGAATGAGCAGTTCTTC.

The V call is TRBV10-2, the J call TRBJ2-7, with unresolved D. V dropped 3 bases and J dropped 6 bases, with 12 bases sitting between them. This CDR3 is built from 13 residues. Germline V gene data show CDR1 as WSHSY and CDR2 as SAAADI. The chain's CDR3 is CASSEYSPPEQYF. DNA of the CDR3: TGCGCCAGCAGTGAATACTCCCCCCCCGAGCAGTACTTC.

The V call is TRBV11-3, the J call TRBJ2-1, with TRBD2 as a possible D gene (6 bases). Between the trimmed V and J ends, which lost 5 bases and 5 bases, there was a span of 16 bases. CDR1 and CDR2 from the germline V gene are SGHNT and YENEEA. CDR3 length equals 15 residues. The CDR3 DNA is TGTGCCAGCAGCCTTACACGGGGGAAAAACAATGAGCAGTTCTTC. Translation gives CASSLTRGKNNEQFF.